The source of this T cell receptor (beta chain) is a study of vaccination effects on CD4 cells after COVID-19. In the case of this clone: Antigen specificity is unknown.

Sequencing was performed with immunoSEQ multiplex PCR; in TCRdb, only in-frame clones are kept and a portion is missing. The data hold 60,000 to 85,000 clones, with 74% observed a single time. Germline values: CDR1 SGHNT, CDR2 YYREEE (reference sequence). The V end lost 4 bases, the J end lost 5 bases, and 14 bases lay between the germline ends. The CDR3 has 14 amino acids. Before sequencing took place, the ViraFEST assay used viral peptide pools to expand antigen-specific CD4+ T cells. Following culture for around 10 days, CD4+ T cells were isolated. BNT162b2 vaccine or mRNA-1273 vaccine was given to participants in two doses. Nucleocapsid antibodies were negative in the vaccine recipients, who had never had SARS-CoV-2 infection. Wells containing approximately 2 million PBMC each were cultured with 10 IU/ml IL-2 and about 10 ug/ml peptides. IL-2 medium took the place of half the medium on both days 3 and 7.

Study outcomes and limitations: Long after vaccination, the clones induced by infection and by vaccine shrank markedly in size.

This material consisted of CD4+ T cells from PBMCs cultured with HCoV-229E spike peptides, taken after COVID-19 vaccination. The J gene is TRBJ2-3, the V gene TRBV5-4; D may be TRBD2 (5 bases). The sequence came from a human donor who received a COVID-19 vaccine. CDR3 bases: TGTGCCAGCAGCCGGACTGGAGACCAAGATACGCAGTATTTT. This encodes CASSRTGDQDTQYF.